This entry describes one TCR beta chain. What it recognizes is unknown. Only in-frame clones appear in the TCRdb table, and some are missing; sequencing was by immunoSEQ multiplex PCR. The top ten hold roughly 6.8% of the sample, which has 300,000 or so clones, 67% seen once. These data come from a study of cytotoxic CD8 clonotypes in ibrutinib-treated CLL. Study background: On average, each sample had roughly 230,000 productive templates and 100,000 or so productive rearrangements. Study results and limitations: T-cell clonality at baseline went above that of age-matched healthy donors and rose and fell with circulating CD8+ T-cell counts. Higher clonality was seen at ibrutinib response and a return toward baseline at progression.

The CDR3 totals 15 residues. Germline CDR1 is MDHEN and CDR2 is SYDVKM. Trimming took off 2 bases at V and 3 bases at J, with 14 bases between the two ends. The receptor's source is a human donor with chronic lymphocytic leukemia. Sequences were derived from PBMCs, sampled after 36 months of ibrutinib treatment. This sequence joins TRBV28 and TRBJ2-7, with D unresolved. CDR3 region: CASSLHSPTVYEQYF. Here the CDR3 DNA reads TGTGCCAGCAGTTTACACAGCCCTACAGTCTACGAGCAGTACTTC. The full variable domain, with the rest looked up from reference TRBV28 and TRBJ2-7, is DVKVTQSSRYLVKRTGEKVFLECVQDMDHENMFWYRQDPGLGLRLIYFSYDVKMKEKGDIPEGYSVSREKKERFSLILESASTNQTSMYLCASSLHSPTVYEQYFGPGTRLTVT.